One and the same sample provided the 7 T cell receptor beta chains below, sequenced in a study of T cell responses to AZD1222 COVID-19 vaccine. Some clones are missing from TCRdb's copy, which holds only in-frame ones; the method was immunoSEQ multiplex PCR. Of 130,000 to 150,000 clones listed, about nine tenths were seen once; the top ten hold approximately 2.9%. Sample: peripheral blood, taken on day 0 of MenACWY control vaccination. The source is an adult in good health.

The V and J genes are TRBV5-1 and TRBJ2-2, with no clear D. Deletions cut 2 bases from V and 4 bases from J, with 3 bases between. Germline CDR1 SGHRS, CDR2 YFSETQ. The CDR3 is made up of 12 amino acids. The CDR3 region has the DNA TGCGCCAGCAGCTTTGCCACCGGGGAGCTGTTTTTT. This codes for CASSFATGELFF.

The CDR3 nucleotides are TGCGCCAGCAGTACCACACAGGGGTACGAGCAGTACTTC. This sequence encodes CASSTTQGYEQYF. The rearrangement links TRBV5-1 to TRBJ2-7; TRBD1 aligns across 7 bases. V lost 5 bases and J lost 4; bases outside the gene matches: 6. CDR3 length equals 13 residues. CDR1 is SGHRS and CDR2 is YFSETQ in the germline V gene.

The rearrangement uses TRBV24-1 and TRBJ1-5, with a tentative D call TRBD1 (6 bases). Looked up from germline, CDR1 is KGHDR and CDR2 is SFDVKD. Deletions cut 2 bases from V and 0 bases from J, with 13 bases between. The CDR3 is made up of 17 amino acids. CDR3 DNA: TGTGCCACCAGTGATTCGACGACAGGAGATAGCAATCAGCCCCAGCATTTT. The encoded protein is CATSDSTTGDSNQPQHF.

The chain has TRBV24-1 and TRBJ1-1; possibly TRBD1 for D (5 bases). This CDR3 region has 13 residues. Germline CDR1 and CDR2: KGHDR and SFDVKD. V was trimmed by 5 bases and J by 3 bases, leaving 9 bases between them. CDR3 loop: CATSAVGDTEAFF. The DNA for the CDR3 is TGTGCCACCAGTGCTGTAGGGGACACTGAAGCTTTCTTT.

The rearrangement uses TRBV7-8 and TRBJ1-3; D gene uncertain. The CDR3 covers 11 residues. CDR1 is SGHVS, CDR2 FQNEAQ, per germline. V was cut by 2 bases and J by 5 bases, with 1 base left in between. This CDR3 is CASSLRNTIYF. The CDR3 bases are TGTGCCAGCAGCTTAAGAAACACCATATATTTT.

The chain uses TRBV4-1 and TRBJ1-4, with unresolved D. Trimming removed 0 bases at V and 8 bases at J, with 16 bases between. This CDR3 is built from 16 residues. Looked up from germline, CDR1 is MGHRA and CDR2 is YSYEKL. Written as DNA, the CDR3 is TGCGCCAGCAGCCAAGAGCCACAAGGTCTGGGGGAAAAACTGTTTTTT. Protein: CASSQEPQGLGEKLFF.

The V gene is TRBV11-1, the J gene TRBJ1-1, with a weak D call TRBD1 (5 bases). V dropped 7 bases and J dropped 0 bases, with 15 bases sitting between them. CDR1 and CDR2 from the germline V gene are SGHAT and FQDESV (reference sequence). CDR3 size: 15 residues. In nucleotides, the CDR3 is TGTGCCAGCAAGTCGAACAGGCCATTGAACACTGAAGCTTTCTTT. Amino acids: CASKSNRPLNTEAFF.